The 28 T cell receptor beta chains below come from one sample, sequenced in a study of early T cells in non-severe SARS-CoV-2 infection. TCRdb reprocessed the 5' RACE reads via MiXCR and lists one record per CDR3 protein. The table lists over 50,000 distinct CDR3 sequences, about 12% of them singletons. Sequenced input: whole blood. These receptors all come from an adult who was a healthcare worker with PCR-confirmed SARS-CoV-2 infection or an uninfected control (not recorded which).

This clonotype was seen ten or more times. V is TRBV20-1 and J is TRBJ1-1; 9 bases match TRBD1. The V and J ends lost 6 bases and 1 base, in that order; junction bases with no gene match: 9. Looked up from germline, CDR1 is DFQATT and CDR2 is SNEGSKA (reference sequence). This CDR3 comprises 15 residues. CDR3 bases: TGCAGTGCACTCGACAGGGGGGTTCGGAACACTGAAGCTTTCTTT. It codes for CSALDRGVRNTEAFF.

The rearrangement joins TRBV29-1 to TRBJ2-1, with a possible D match to TRBD1 (6 bases). The V and J ends lost 5 bases and 0 bases respectively, with 17 bases between them. Per germline, CDR1 SQVTM and CDR2 ANQGSEA. This CDR3 spans 16 amino acids. CDR3 in DNA: TGCAGCGTTTTCAACAGGGTCCCGAGCTCCTACAATGAGCAGTTCTTC. Amino acid sequence: CSVFNRVPSSYNEQFF.

This clonotype came up many times. The chain has TRBV2 and TRBJ1-5, with D possibly being TRBD1 (5 bases). Trimming removed 5 bases at V and 0 bases at J, with 11 bases between. The CDR3 sequence is 15 residues long. CDR1 SNHLY and CDR2 FYNNEI come from the germline V gene. The CDR3 region is CASSSGDPSNQPQHF. The CDR3, as DNA: TGTGCCAGCAGTAGCGGGGACCCTAGCAATCAGCCCCAGCATTTT.

This clonotype was detected ten times or more. The rearrangement uses TRBV7-3 and TRBJ2-1, with 12 bases lining up with TRBD2. CDR1 is SGHTA and CDR2 is FQGTGA in the germline V gene. CDR3 length equals 17 residues. Trimming at V came to 5 bases and at J to 6 bases, leaving 11 bases not matched to a gene. The CDR3 DNA follows: TGTGCCAGCAGCCCAAGGACTAGCGGGATAAGGGGCAATGAGCAGTTCTTC. This codes for CASSPRTSGIRGNEQFF. The whole variable domain, remainder taken from reference TRBV7-3 and TRBJ2-1, is GAGVSQTPSNKVTEKGKYVELRCDPISGHTALYWYRQSLGQGPEFLIYFQGTGAADDSGLPNDRFFAVRPEGSVSTLKIQRTERGDSAVYLCASSPRTSGIRGNEQFFGPGTRLTVL.

This clonotype was observed many times. The CDR3 is CSVPRGHLQETQYF. CDR3 bases: TGCAGCGTTCCCCGGGGCCACCTCCAAGAGACCCAGTACTTC. The V gene is TRBV29-1, the J gene TRBJ2-5; D may be TRBD1 or TRBD2 (5 bases each). V lost 5 bases and J lost 1, with 14 bases in between. Germline values: CDR1 SQVTM, CDR2 ANQGSEA. This CDR3 contains 14 residues.

This chain connects TRBV11-2 to TRBJ2-7, with a possible D match to TRBD1 (5 bases). Trimming took 3 bases from V and 0 from J, leaving 6 bases between them. The CDR3 is 13 amino acids. Germline CDR1 is SGHAT and CDR2 is FQNNGV. Written as DNA, the CDR3 is TGTGCCAGCAGCTTGGACAACTCCTACGAGCAGTACTTC. It encodes CASSLDNSYEQYF.

The gene calls are TRBV5-4 and TRBJ1-1, with 10 bases matching TRBD1. The CDR3 sequence is 15 residues long. The V gene end was trimmed by 3 bases and the J gene end by 0 bases; junction bases not matched to a gene: 2. In germline, CDR1 is SGHNT, CDR2 YYREEE (reference sequence). CDR3 sequence: CASSWGQGMNTEAFF. Here the CDR3 DNA reads TGTGCCAGCAGCTGGGGACAGGGGATGAACACTGAAGCTTTCTTT.

At least ten counts were recorded for this clonotype. The rearrangement uses TRBV29-1 and TRBJ2-5, with 9 bases matching TRBD2. This CDR3 region has 14 residues. The J segment lost 2 bases and the V segment lost 4 bases, leaving 5 bases of the junction unmatched. The germline V gene encodes CDR1 SQVTM and CDR2 ANQGSEA. CDR3 sequence (DNA): TGCAGCGTTGGTATAGCGGGGGCACAAGAGACCCAGTACTTC. Translating it yields CSVGIAGAQETQYF.

This clonotype was recorded at least ten times. This chain links TRBV28 with TRBJ2-5, with 10 positions matching TRBD2. Germline loops: CDR1 MDHEN, CDR2 SYDVKM. J lost 3 bases, V lost 6 bases, and 10 bases had no gene match. The CDR3 is 16 amino acids. DNA for the CDR3: TGTGCCAGCAGCAGACTAAGCGGGGGGGCGGAAGAGACCCAGTACTTC. Its protein is CASSRLSGGAEETQYF.

This clonotype was counted at least ten times. V usage is TRBV18 and J usage is TRBJ2-7, with TRBD2 as a possible D gene (5 bases). V lost 5 bases and J lost 0, with 17 bases in between. The CDR3 is made up of 16 amino acids. The germline CDR1 and CDR2 sequences are KGHSH and LQKENI. In DNA form, the CDR3 reads TGTGCCAGCTCAAGCTACTCAGCGGCCACCTCCTACGAGCAGTACTTC. Amino acids: CASSSYSAATSYEQYF.

This clonotype was seen only a few times. The chain employs TRBV19 and TRBJ2-1; 9 bases match TRBD2. Germline loops: CDR1 LNHDA, CDR2 SQIVND (reference sequence). Unmatched junction bases numbered 10, after V lost 3 bases and J lost 7 bases. This CDR3 has 16 residues. In DNA form, the CDR3 reads TGTGCCAGTAGTATCTGGGGTAGCGGGAGAGGTAATGAGCAGTTCTTC. This sequence encodes CASSIWGSGRGNEQFF. The full variable domain, completed using reference TRBV19 and TRBJ2-1, is DGGITQSPKYLFRKEGQNVTLSCEQNLNHDAMYWYRQDPGQGLRLIYYSQIVNDFQKGDIAEGYSVSREKKESFPLTVTSAQKNPTAFYLCASSIWGSGRGNEQFFGPGTRLTVL.

This clonotype was detected many times. The chain links TRBV7-8 to TRBJ2-7, with D perhaps TRBD1 or TRBD2 (5 bases each). The CDR3 spans 14 residues. The V end was cut by 5 bases, the J end by 2 bases, with 13 bases between. CDR1 is SGHVS, CDR2 FQNEAQ, per germline. CDR3: CASSLREFPYEQYF. The CDR3 DNA reads as TGTGCCAGCAGCCTCAGGGAGTTCCCCTACGAGCAGTACTTC.

This clonotype came up many times. The CDR3 protein is CASSLLGEGYEQYF. DNA for the CDR3: TGTGCCAGCAGCCTTCTGGGGGAAGGGTACGAGCAGTACTTC. The V call is TRBV7-8, the J call TRBJ2-7; D may match TRBD1 or TRBD2 (5 bases each). Germline V gives CDR1 SGHVS, CDR2 FQNEAQ. CDR3 length: 14 amino acids. The V end was cut by 5 bases, the J end by 4 bases, with 15 bases between.

The genes are TRBV6-5 and TRBJ2-5; perhaps TRBD1 as D (6 bases). The V gene's germline CDR1 is MNHEY and CDR2 SVGAGI. CDR3 length: 18 residues. Trimming removed 1 base at V and 1 base at J, with 19 bases between. Here the CDR3 DNA reads TGTGCCAGCAGTTACTTACAGGGAGCGAATGAGCTCCAAGAGACCCAGTACTTC. Amino acids: CASSYLQGANELQETQYF.

This clonotype was detected ten times or more. The chain recombines TRBV7-9 with TRBJ1-1; D is possibly TRBD1 (5 bases). Germline V gene data show CDR1 as SEHNR and CDR2 as FQNEAQ (reference sequence). Trimming removed 6 bases at V and 6 bases at J, with 11 bases between. The CDR3 totals 12 residues. The CDR3 is CASSRGIAEAFF. In DNA form, the CDR3 reads TGTGCCAGCAGTAGGGGCATCGCTGAAGCTTTCTTT.

Many counts were recorded for this clonotype. The V and J genes are TRBV28 and TRBJ2-1, with unresolved D. The CDR3 loop spans 15 amino acids. The germline V and J ends were trimmed by 7 bases and 0 bases, with 13 bases remaining between them. Per germline, CDR1 MDHEN and CDR2 SYDVKM. The CDR3 DNA sequence: TGTGCCAGCACCCACGGTCTAGGCTCCTACAATGAGCAGTTCTTC. Protein product: CASTHGLGSYNEQFF.

This clonotype was observed a handful of times. The chain has TRBV15 and TRBJ1-1; unclear D gene. The CDR3 sequence is 14 residues long. V gave up 9 bases and J gave up 4 bases, with 18 bases separating them. Looked up from germline, CDR1 is LNHNV and CDR2 is YYDKDF (reference sequence). The CDR3 bases are TGTGCCACTAAACTCGTAGGGTTGGGCACTGAAGCTTTCTTT. Translating it yields CATKLVGLGTEAFF.

This clonotype was seen only a few times. This chain links TRBV24-1 with TRBJ2-7, with D unclear. The CDR3 consists of 15 residues. CDR1 and CDR2 from the germline V gene are KGHDR and SFDVKD. Trimming removed 5 bases from V and 7 bases from J, with 20 bases in between. CDR3 region: CATSAQALPSSEQYF. CDR3 bases: TGTGCCACCAGTGCCCAAGCTCTCCCATCCTCAGAGCAGTACTTC.

A word on this clonotype: This may be a read error, as it is one base from a much larger clone. The rearrangement uses TRBV6-2 or TRBV6-3 and TRBJ2-5; D is undetermined. CDR1 and CDR2 from the germline V gene are MNHEY and SVGEGT. The CDR3 has 11 residues. V shed 10 bases and J shed 9 bases, with 15 bases lying between them. CDR3 protein: CANTSPIAQYF. The CDR3 DNA reads as TGTGCCAACACCTCCCCGATCGCCCAGTACTTC.

The chain is built from TRBV5-6 and TRBJ2-7; D is undetermined. The germline gives CDR1 SGHDT, CDR2 YYEEEE. The CDR3 covers 14 residues. V was shortened by 4 bases and J by 2 bases, with 13 bases between the two germline ends. This CDR3 is CASSPLSSPYEQYF. As DNA, the CDR3 is TGTGCCAGCAGCCCGTTAAGTAGTCCCTACGAGCAGTACTTC.

This clonotype has ten or more counts. J is TRBJ1-6 and V is TRBV29-1, with D unresolved. This CDR3 region has 10 residues. V lost 3 bases and J lost 8, with 2 bases in between. Germline CDR1 SQVTM, CDR2 ANQGSEA. For the CDR3, the DNA is TGCAGCGTTGACCATTCACCCCTCCACTTT. Translating it yields CSVDHSPLHF.

This clonotype was detected ten times or more. The DNA for the CDR3 is TGTGCCAGCAGCGGAGGGGGACAGCTCCAAGAGACCCAGTACTTC. It encodes CASSGGGQLQETQYF. V is TRBV5-4 and J is TRBJ2-5; tentative D call: TRBD1 (7 bases). Germline-derived CDR1 and CDR2 are SGHNT and YYREEE (reference sequence). The CDR3 totals 15 residues. Trimming removed 4 bases at V and 1 base at J, with 14 bases between. Drawing the rest from reference TRBV5-4 and TRBJ2-5, the complete variable domain is ETGVTQSPTHLIKTRGQQVTLRCSSQSGHNTVSWYQQALGQGPQFIFQYYREEENGRGNFPPRFSGLQFPNYSSELNVNALELDDSALYLCASSGGGQLQETQYFGPGTRLLVL.

This clonotype has a handful of counts. At one boundary the junction diverges from the germline segment, which might be a read error. The CDR3 protein is CASRPGLAGGPKTGELFF. The CDR3, as DNA: TGTGCCAGCAGGCCGGGACTAGCGGGAGGGCCGAAGACCGGGGAGCTGTTTTTT. This chain connects TRBV2 to TRBJ2-2; TRBD2 aligns across 16 bases. Per the germline V gene, CDR1 is SNHLY and CDR2 is FYNNEI. CDR3 length equals 18 residues.

This clonotype was picked up many times. The chain employs TRBV5-4 and TRBJ2-7; weak D call: TRBD2 (6 bases). The CDR3 is 15 residues long. In germline, CDR1 is SGHNT, CDR2 YYREEE (reference sequence). Trimming removed 0 bases at V and 0 bases at J, with 10 bases between. The CDR3 spells CASSLGGTYSYEQYF. CDR3 DNA sequence: TGTGCCAGCAGCTTGGGGGGGACTTACTCCTACGAGCAGTACTTC.

The chain recombines TRBV6-2 or TRBV6-3 with TRBJ2-3; TRBD2 agrees at 14 bases. Germline V gene data show CDR1 as MNHEY and CDR2 as SVGEGT. This CDR3 spans 16 amino acids. Unmatched junction bases numbered 8, after V lost 2 bases and J lost 10 bases. CDR3 amino acids: CASSYAGTSGGRSQYF. The CDR3 DNA sequence: TGTGCCAGCAGTTACGCCGGGACTAGCGGGGGCCGGTCGCAGTATTTT.

This clonotype was seen a few times. The V gene is TRBV30, the J gene TRBJ2-7, with 9 bases aligning to TRBD1. This CDR3 spans 15 amino acids. J lost 2 bases, V lost 5 bases, and 10 bases had no gene match. Germline assignment: CDR1 GTSNPN and CDR2 SVGIG (reference sequence). CDR3 coding DNA: TGTGCCTGGTCGGTGGGGACAGGGAAGGCCTACGAGCAGTACTTC. Translated, it gives CAWSVGTGKAYEQYF.

The chain combines TRBV29-1 with TRBJ1-3; the D is unclear. Germline-derived CDR1 and CDR2 are SQVTM and ANQGSEA. The CDR3 sequence is 12 residues long. V was shortened by 7 bases and J by 4 bases, with 11 bases between the two germline ends. This CDR3 reads CSAAGRGNTIYF. DNA of the CDR3: TGCAGCGCCGCAGGCCGGGGAAACACCATATATTTT.

A remark on this clonotype: This may arise from a read error, as a much more abundant clone is one base away. The CDR3 loop is CASSQSYEVREQYF. In DNA, the CDR3 is TGTGCCAGCAGCCAAAGTTACGAGGTCCGCGAGCAGTACTTC. This chain uses TRBV3-1 with TRBJ2-7; D not resolved. Germline V gives CDR1 LGHDT, CDR2 YNNKEL (reference sequence). The CDR3 spans 14 residues. V lost 2 bases, J lost 6 bases, and 14 bases lay in between.